This T cell receptor (beta chain) was sequenced for a study of shared clonotypes between healthy human individuals. Notes on this clone: Its specificity is unknown.

The protocol was immunoSEQ multiplex PCR, while the TCRdb copy is restricted to in-frame clones and leaves out a portion. The data show fewer than 1.8 million clones, approximately 98.5% seen once. Overall study findings and caveats: Naive subsets typically showed greater estimated richness than memory subsets.

Trimming left V 0 bases short and J 8 bases short, with 10 bases between. The CDR3 totals 13 residues. Germline CDR1 is WNHNN and CDR2 is SYGVQD (reference sequence). The TCR originated in a man aged 30 to 39 in good health. This rearrangement joins TRBV10-1 to TRBJ1-2; no firm D call. Source material: naive CD4+ T cells sorted from blood. The subset was: CD45RA+ positively selected. As DNA, the CDR3 is TGCGCCAGCAGTGAGTCTGCCGGTCGGGGCTACACCTTC. Amino acids: CASSESAGRGYTF.